This is a list of T cell receptor beta chains from one sample in a study of OX40 agonist ivuxolimab in advanced cancers. TCRdb keeps only in-frame clones here, not all; method: immunoSEQ multiplex PCR. The sample yields 50,000 to 80,000 clones, 70% to 90% seen once. The source material was CD4+ or CD8+ T cells sorted from blood, sampled in a trial of the OX40 agonist ivuxolimab. These receptors were obtained from an adult with an advanced solid tumor such as melanoma, head and neck, liver or kidney cancer. Each CDR3 is given with its conserved first and last residue. The D gene is left open where the match is weak. A row's size may be missing; if present it is once, few, many or a size class.

CDR3 protein	CDR3 DNA	clone size	V gene	J gene	D gene
CASSLNGGLNEQFF	TGTGCCAGCAGTTTAAATGGTGGGCTCAATGAGCAGTTCTTC	-	TRBV28	TRBJ2-1	-
CATSKGGLNTEAFF	TGTGCCACCAGCAAAGGGGGGCTGAATACTGAAGCTTTCTTT	few	TRBV15	TRBJ1-1	-
CASSEASTDTQYF	TGTGCCAGCAGTGAAGCCAGCACAGATACGCAGTATTTT	-	TRBV6-1	TRBJ2-3	-
CSVSDRGEHNEQFF	TGCAGCGTTTCGGACAGGGGTGAACACAATGAGCAGTTCTTC	-	TRBV29-1	TRBJ2-1	TRBD1
CATSWGGNTGELFF	TGTGCCACCAGCTGGGGAGGGAACACCGGGGAGCTGTTTTTT	-	TRBV15	TRBJ2-2	-
CASSEGAGINTDTQYF	TGCGCCAGCAGCGAAGGGGCAGGGATAAACACAGATACGCAGTATTTT	once	TRBV4-3	TRBJ2-3	-
CASSVSTPAYNEQFF	TGTGCCAGCAGCGTATCCACCCCCGCCTACAATGAGCAGTTCTTC	-	TRBV9	TRBJ2-1	-
CASKNPSVYEQYF	TGTGCCAGCAAAAATCCTAGCGTCTACGAGCAGTACTTC	-	TRBV2	TRBJ2-7	-
CASRMDAYNEQFF	TGTGCCAGCAGAATGGACGCTTACAATGAGCAGTTCTTC	few	TRBV6-1	TRBJ2-1	-
CASSSSGTGSYGYTF	TGTGCCAGCAGTTCCTCAGGGACAGGGTCCTATGGCTACACCTTC	-	TRBV28	TRBJ1-2	TRBD1
CASSPTRDTLFRTDTQYF	TGTGCCAGCTCACCTACCAGGGACACTCTGTTTCGCACAGATACGCAGTATTTT	once	TRBV18	TRBJ2-3	-
CAWSGASGLRRPQHF	TGTGCCTGGAGTGGGGCCTCCGGGCTCCGGCGGCCCCAGCATTTT	-	TRBV30	TRBJ1-5	-
CASRAYDTGELFF	TGTGCCAGCCGCGCGTACGACACCGGGGAGCTGTTTTTT	once	TRBV2	TRBJ2-2	-
CASRPRDREQETQYF	TGTGCCAGCAGGCCCCGGGACAGAGAACAAGAGACCCAGTACTTC	-	TRBV5-4	TRBJ2-5	TRBD1
CASSFGSGLSSYNEQFF	TGTGCCAGCAGCTTCGGAAGCGGACTGAGCTCCTACAATGAGCAGTTCTTC	-	TRBV5-4	TRBJ2-1	-
CSAGTPYGYTF	TGCAGCGCCGGGACACCGTATGGCTACACCTTC	few	TRBV29-1	TRBJ1-2	-
CASSLGGGSGNTIYF	TGCGCCAGCAGCTTGGGCGGTGGCTCTGGAAACACCATATATTTT	-	TRBV5-1	TRBJ1-3	-
CASSLSGAWGYTF	TGTGCCAGCAGTTTATCAGGGGCTTGGGGCTACACCTTC	few	TRBV28	TRBJ1-2	-
CASSLPRARGGNQPQHF	TGTGCCAGCAGTTTACCCCGGGCACGGGGAGGCAATCAGCCCCAGCATTTT	-	TRBV28	TRBJ1-5	-
CASSYGDRGPTEAFF	TGTGCCAGCAGCTACGGGGACAGGGGGCCCACTGAAGCTTTCTTT	-	TRBV5-6	TRBJ1-1	TRBD1
CASSLVAGSYEQYF	TGTGCCAGCAGCTTAGTGGCGGGGTCCTACGAGCAGTACTTC	-	TRBV7-8	TRBJ2-7	-
CASSLVQVESPLHF	TGTGCCAGCAGCTTAGTACAGGTTGAGTCACCCCTCCACTTT	-	TRBV11-2	TRBJ1-6	-
CASSEGTLNLKLFF	TGTGCCAGCAGTGAGGGGACCCTTAACCTAAAACTGTTTTTT	once	TRBV28	TRBJ1-4	-
CASSQGLAGNEQFF	TGTGCCAGCAGTCAGGGACTAGCCGGCAATGAGCAGTTCTTC	-	TRBV27	TRBJ2-1	TRBD2
CASNMGGANPYEQYF	TGTGCCAGCAACATGGGCGGGGCCAACCCCTACGAGCAGTACTTC	few	TRBV7-9	TRBJ2-7	-
CASSLGLSYGYTF	TGTGCCAGCAGCTTAGGACTGAGCTATGGCTACACCTTC	few	TRBV11-2	TRBJ1-2	-
CASSLVGRYEQYF	TGTGCCAGCAGCTTAGTGGGCCGCTACGAGCAGTACTTC	-	TRBV11-2	TRBJ2-7	-
CASSPASRSSYEQYF	TGTGCCAGCTCACCGGCTAGCAGAAGCTCCTACGAGCAGTACTTC	-	TRBV18	TRBJ2-7	-